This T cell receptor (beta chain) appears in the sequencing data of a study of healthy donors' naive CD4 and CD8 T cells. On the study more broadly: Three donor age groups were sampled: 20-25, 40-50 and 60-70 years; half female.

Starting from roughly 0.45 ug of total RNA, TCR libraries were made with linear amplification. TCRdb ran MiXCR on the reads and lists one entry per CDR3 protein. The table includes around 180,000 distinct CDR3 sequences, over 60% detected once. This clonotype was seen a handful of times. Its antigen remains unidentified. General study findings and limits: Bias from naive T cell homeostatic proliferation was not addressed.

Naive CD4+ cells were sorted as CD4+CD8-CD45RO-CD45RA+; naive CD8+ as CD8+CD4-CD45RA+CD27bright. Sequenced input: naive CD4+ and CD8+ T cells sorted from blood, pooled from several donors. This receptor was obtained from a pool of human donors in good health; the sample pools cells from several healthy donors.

The CDR3 protein is CSVDREVGEQFF. The CDR3 DNA sequence: TGCAGCGTTGACAGGGAGGTGGGTGAGCAGTTCTTC. The chain carries TRBV29-1 and TRBJ2-1, with D possibly being TRBD2 (6 bases). The V gene's germline CDR1 is SQVTM and CDR2 ANQGSEA. Between the trimmed V and J ends, which lost 3 bases and 9 bases, there was a span of 12 bases. This CDR3 spans 12 amino acids.